This TCR beta chain emerged from a study of OX40 agonist ivuxolimab in advanced cancers. As for the study in general: All patients had ivuxolimab intravenously every 2 weeks at 0.01 to 10 mg/kg.

Produced via immunoSEQ multiplex PCR; TCRdb's table is partial and in-frame only. In the table there are 55,000 to 80,000 clones, about four fifths of which are singletons. The CDR3 covers 13 residues. Looked up from germline, CDR1 is SEHNR and CDR2 is FQNEAQ (reference sequence). Turning to this clone: Its antigen is currently unknown.

Study results and caveats: Antigen specificity of clonally expanded peripheral T cells was not established.

This rearrangement joins TRBV7-9 to TRBJ2-5; a weak D match, TRBD1 (6 bases). The DNA end lines up better with TRBJ2-7; the J call may be wrong. Sequenced material: CD4+ or CD8+ T cells sorted from blood, taken in a trial of the OX40 agonist ivuxolimab. The TCR comes from an adult with an advanced solid tumor such as melanoma, head and neck, liver or kidney cancer. The CDR3 DNA follows: TGTGCCAGCAGCCGAACCGCAGGGGCCGAGCAGTACTTC. Residues: CASSRTAGAEQYF.